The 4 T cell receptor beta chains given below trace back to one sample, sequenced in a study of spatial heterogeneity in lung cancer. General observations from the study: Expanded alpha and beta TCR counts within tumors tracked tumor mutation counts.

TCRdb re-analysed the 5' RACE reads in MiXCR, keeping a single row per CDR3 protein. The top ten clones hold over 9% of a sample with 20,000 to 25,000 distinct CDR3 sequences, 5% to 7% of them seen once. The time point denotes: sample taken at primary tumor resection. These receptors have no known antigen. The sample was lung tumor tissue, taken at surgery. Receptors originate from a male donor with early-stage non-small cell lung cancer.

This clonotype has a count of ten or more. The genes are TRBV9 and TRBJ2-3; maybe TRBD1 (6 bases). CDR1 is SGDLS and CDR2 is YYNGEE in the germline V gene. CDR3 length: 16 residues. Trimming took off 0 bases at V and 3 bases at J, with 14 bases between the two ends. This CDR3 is CASSVERDMRTDTQYF. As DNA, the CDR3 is TGTGCCAGCAGCGTAGAAAGGGACATGAGGACAGATACGCAGTATTTT.

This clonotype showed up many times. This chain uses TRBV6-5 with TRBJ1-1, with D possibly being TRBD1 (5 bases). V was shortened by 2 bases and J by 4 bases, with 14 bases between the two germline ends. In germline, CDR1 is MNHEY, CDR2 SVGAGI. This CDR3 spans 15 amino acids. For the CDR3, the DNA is TGTGCCAGCAGTTACGAGGGGTTCAGCGGCACTGAAGCTTTCTTT. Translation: CASSYEGFSGTEAFF.

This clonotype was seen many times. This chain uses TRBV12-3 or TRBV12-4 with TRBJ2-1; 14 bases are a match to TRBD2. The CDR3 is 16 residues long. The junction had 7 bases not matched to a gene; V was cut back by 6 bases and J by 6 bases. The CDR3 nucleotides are TGTGCCAGCAGCCCCGTGGGACTAGCGGGAGTCAATGAGCAGTTCTTC. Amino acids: CASSPVGLAGVNEQFF.

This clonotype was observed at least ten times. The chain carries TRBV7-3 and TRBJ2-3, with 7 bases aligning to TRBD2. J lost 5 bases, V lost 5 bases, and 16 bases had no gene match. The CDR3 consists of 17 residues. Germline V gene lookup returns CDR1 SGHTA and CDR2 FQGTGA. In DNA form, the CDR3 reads TGTGCCAGCAGCCTAGTTGGGCAGTCCCCGGGGGGAGATACGCAGTATTTT. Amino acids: CASSLVGQSPGGDTQYF.